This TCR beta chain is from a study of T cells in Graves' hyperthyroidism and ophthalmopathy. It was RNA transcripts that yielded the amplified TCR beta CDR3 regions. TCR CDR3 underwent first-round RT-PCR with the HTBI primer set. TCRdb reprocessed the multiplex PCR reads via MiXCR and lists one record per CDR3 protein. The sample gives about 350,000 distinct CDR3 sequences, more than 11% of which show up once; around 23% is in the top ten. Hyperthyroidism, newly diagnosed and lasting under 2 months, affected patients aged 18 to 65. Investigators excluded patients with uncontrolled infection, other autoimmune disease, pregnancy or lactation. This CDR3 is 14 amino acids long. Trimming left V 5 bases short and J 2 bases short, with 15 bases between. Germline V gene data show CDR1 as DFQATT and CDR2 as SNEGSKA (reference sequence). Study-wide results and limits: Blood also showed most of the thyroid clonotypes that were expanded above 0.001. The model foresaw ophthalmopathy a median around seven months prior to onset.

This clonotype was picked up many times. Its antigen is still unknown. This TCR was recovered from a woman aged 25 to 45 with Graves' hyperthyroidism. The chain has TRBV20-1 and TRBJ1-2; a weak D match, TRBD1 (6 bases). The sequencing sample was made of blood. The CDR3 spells CSASPDSLNYGYTF. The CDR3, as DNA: TGCAGTGCTTCCCCGGACAGTCTCAACTATGGCTACACCTTC.